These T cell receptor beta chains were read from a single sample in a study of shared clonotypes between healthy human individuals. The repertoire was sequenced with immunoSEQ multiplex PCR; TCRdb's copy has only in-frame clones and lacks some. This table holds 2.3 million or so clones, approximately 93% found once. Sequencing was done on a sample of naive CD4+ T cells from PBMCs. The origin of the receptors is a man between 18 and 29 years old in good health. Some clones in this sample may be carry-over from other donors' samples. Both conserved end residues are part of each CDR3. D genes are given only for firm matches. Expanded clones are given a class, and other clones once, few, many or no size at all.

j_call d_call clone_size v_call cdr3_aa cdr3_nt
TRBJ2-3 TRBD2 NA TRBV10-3 CAIRGLAGGTDTQYF TGTGCCATCAGGGGATTAGCGGGAGGAACAGATACGCAGTATTTT
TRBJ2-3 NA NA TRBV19 CASSMAVRGRGTDTQYF TGTGCCAGTAGTATGGCGGTCCGGGGGCGAGGCACAGATACGCAGTATTTT
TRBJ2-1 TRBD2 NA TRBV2 CASSDPRLAGGGIDEQFF TGTGCCAGCAGTGACCCACGACTAGCGGGAGGGGGAATAGATGAGCAGTTCTTC
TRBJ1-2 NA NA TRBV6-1 CASSPTENYGYTF TGTGCCAGCAGTCCGACTGAGAACTATGGCTACACCTTC
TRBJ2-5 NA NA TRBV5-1 CASSLGTAVYQETQYF TGCGCCAGCAGCTTGGGGACAGCGGTGTACCAAGAGACCCAGTACTTC
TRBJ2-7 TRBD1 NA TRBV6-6 CASSYSLGQVAEQYF TGTGCCAGCAGTTACTCCCTCGGACAGGTCGCCGAGCAGTACTTC
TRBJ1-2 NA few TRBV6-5 CASSAEQEWHYGYTF TGTGCCAGCAGTGCCGAACAGGAATGGCACTATGGCTACACCTTC
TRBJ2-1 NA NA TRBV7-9 CASSFPGKGADEQFF TGTGCCAGCAGCTTCCCGGGAAAAGGAGCGGATGAGCAGTTCTTC
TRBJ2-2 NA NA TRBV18 CASSPLLDTGELFF TGTGCCAGCTCACCACTGTTGGACACCGGGGAGCTGTTTTTT
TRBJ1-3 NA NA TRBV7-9 CASRYLSGNTIYF TGTGCCAGCAGGTACCTCTCTGGAAACACCATATATTTT
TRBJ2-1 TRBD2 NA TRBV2 CASNSGSSYNEQFF TGTGCCAGCAACAGCGGGAGCTCCTACAATGAGCAGTTCTTC
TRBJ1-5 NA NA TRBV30 CAWSVSEDQPQHF TGTGCCTGGAGTGTATCTGAGGATCAGCCCCAGCATTTT
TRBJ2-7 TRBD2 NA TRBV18 CASSPPSGTGEQYF TGTGCCAGCTCACCACCCAGCGGGACGGGGGAGCAGTACTTC
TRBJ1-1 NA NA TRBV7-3 CASSFSGRSEAFF TGTGCCAGCAGCTTTTCTGGGCGTAGTGAAGCTTTCTTT
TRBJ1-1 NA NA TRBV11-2 CASSLARGAATNTEAFF TGTGCCAGCAGCTTAGCCAGGGGTGCAGCAACGAACACTGAAGCTTTCTTT
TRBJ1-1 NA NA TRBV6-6 CASSPLGQNTEAFF TGTGCCAGCAGCCCCCTCGGACAGAACACTGAAGCTTTCTTT
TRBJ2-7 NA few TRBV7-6 CASAHGQLYEQYF TGTGCCAGCGCCCATGGACAGCTCTACGAGCAGTACTTC
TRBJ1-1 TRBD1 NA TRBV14 CASSRDRDPNTEAFF TGTGCCAGCAGCCGAGACAGGGATCCGAATACTGAAGCTTTCTTT
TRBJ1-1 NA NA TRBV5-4 CASSLRGTVGNTEAFF TGTGCCAGCAGCTTGAGGGGTACGGTCGGAAACACTGAAGCTTTCTTT
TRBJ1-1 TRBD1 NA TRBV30 CAWNLQGPTEAFF TGTGCCTGGAATCTACAGGGGCCCACTGAAGCTTTCTTT
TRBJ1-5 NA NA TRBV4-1 CASSQFNAYNQPQHF TGCGCCAGCAGCCAATTTAACGCTTACAATCAGCCCCAGCATTTT
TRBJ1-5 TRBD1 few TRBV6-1 CASSESGGSNQPQHF TGTGCCAGCAGTGAATCAGGGGGTAGCAATCAGCCCCAGCATTTT
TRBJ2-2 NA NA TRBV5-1 CASSLEGRVSAGELFF TGCGCCAGCAGCTTGGAGGGCAGGGTTTCCGCCGGGGAGCTGTTTTTT
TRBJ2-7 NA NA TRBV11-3 CASSPQGSTYEQYF TGTGCCAGCAGCCCCCAGGGATCCACCTACGAGCAGTACTTC
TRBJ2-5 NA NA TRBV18 CASSPEGETQYF TGTGCCAGCTCACCAGAGGGGGAGACCCAGTACTTC
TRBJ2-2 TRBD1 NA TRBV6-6 CASSYLQGAGELFF TGTGCCAGCAGTTATTTACAGGGGGCCGGGGAGCTGTTTTTT
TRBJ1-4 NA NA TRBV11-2 CASSSTRGVNEKLFF TGTGCCAGCAGCTCGACCAGGGGAGTGAATGAAAAACTGTTTTTT
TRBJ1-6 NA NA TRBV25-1 CASSPPGRYNSPLHF TGTGCCAGCAGTCCACCGGGACGTTATAATTCACCCCTCCACTTT
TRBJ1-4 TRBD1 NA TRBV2 CAVRDRRNEKLFF TGTGCCGTGAGGGACAGGCGTAATGAAAAACTGTTTTTT
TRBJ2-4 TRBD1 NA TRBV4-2 CASSQAPPGGEVIQYF TGTGCCAGCAGCCAAGCGCCCCCAGGGGGCGAAGTCATTCAGTACTTC
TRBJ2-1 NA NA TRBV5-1 CASSTMEGTPKQFF TGCGCCAGCAGCACAATGGAGGGTACCCCCAAGCAGTTCTTC
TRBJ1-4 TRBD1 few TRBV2 CASILTGGDEKLFF TGTGCCAGCATCTTGACAGGGGGCGATGAAAAACTGTTTTTT
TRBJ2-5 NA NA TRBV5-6 CASSLTGFYQETQYF TGTGCCAGCAGCTTGACCGGATTTTACCAAGAGACCCAGTACTTC
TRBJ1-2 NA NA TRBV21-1 CARPSFGGANYGYTF TGTGCCAGGCCCTCCTTCGGGGGAGCTAACTATGGCTACACCTTC
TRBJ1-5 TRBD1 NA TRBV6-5 CASSKGAGVQPQHF TGTGCCAGCAGTAAGGGGGCTGGGGTACAGCCCCAGCATTTT
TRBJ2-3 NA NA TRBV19 CASSIRPMGTDTQYF TGTGCCAGTAGTATCCGACCCATGGGCACAGATACGCAGTATTTT
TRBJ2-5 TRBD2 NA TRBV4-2 CASSQDPSGIGETQYF TGTGCCAGCAGCCAAGATCCCAGCGGGATAGGGGAGACCCAGTACTTC
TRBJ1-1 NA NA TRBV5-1 CASSLAGVDTEAFF TGCGCCAGCAGCTTGGCAGGGGTTGACACTGAAGCTTTCTTT
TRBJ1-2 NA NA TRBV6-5 CASSYSVDANYGYTF TGTGCCAGCAGTTACTCAGTAGATGCTAACTATGGCTACACCTTC
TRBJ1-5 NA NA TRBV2 CASSERRMNQPQHF TGTGCCAGCAGTGAACGGCGGATGAATCAGCCCCAGCATTTT
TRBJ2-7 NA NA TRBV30 CALSETAHYEQYF TGTGCCTTATCTGAGACGGCCCACTACGAGCAGTACTTC
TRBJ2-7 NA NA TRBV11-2 CASSLGPNGPDEQYF TGTGCCAGCAGCTTAGGGCCCAACGGGCCGGACGAGCAGTACTTC
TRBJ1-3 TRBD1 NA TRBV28 CASSRAGGSGNTIYF TGTGCCAGCAGCCGGGCAGGGGGGTCTGGAAACACCATATATTTT
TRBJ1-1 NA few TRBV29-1 CSVQQPGHPYGAFF TGCAGCGTCCAGCAACCGGGACATCCATATGGAGCTTTCTTT
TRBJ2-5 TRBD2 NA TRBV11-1 CASSLRSGTQETQYF TGTGCCAGCAGCTTACGGAGCGGGACTCAAGAGACCCAGTACTTC